This TCR beta chain was profiled in a study of early T cells in non-severe SARS-CoV-2 infection. Germline CDR1 and CDR2: SGHAT and FQNNGV. V lost 3 bases, J lost 1 base, and 9 bases lay in between. The CDR3 sequence is 15 residues long. Individual cDNA molecules were tagged with unique molecular identifiers. TCRdb reprocessed the 5' RACE reads with MiXCR, giving one entry per CDR3 protein. There are more than 45,000 distinct CDR3 sequences in the sample; over 10% occur only once, and 4.5% to 6% lies in the top ten. The chain has TRBV11-2 and TRBJ2-2; D uncertain. The specimen was whole blood. This receptor was obtained from an adult who was a healthcare worker with PCR-confirmed SARS-CoV-2 infection or an uninfected control (not recorded which). CDR3 nucleotide sequence: TGTGCCAGCAGCTTGTACCTATTGAACACCGGGGAGCTGTTTTTT. As protein: CASSLYLLNTGELFF.